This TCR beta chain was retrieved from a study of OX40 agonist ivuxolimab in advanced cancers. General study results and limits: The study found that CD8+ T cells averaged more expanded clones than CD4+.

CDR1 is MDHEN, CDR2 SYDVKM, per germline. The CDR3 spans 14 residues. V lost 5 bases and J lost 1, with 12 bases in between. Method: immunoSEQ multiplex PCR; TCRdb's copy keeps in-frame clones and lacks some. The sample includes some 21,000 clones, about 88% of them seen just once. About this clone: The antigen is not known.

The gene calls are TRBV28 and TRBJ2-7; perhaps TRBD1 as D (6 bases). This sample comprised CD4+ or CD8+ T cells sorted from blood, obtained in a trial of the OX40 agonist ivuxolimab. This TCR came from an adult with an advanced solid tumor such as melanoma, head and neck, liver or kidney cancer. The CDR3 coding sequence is TGTGCCAGCAGTAAAACAGGGCCTTCCTACGAGCAGTACTTC. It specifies CASSKTGPSYEQYF.